Sequencing of this T cell receptor (beta chain) was carried out in a study of T cell responses to AZD1222 COVID-19 vaccine. Study-wide findings and caveats: The study sampled repertoires only after the peak T cell response. Dominant at 160-218 and 743-854, vaccine-associated CD4 TCRs also spanned spike. Spike-specific TCR breadth and depth were elevated following two AZD1222 doses.

Libraries were prepared by immunoSEQ multiplex PCR; TCRdb keeps only in-frame clonotypes and omits some of them. The sample has tens of thousands of clones; 75% to 90% are singletons. This clone was recorded a few times. Its antigen is undetermined. CDR3 length: 13 amino acids. Germline assignment: CDR1 SGHKS and CDR2 YYEKEE (reference sequence). Trimming removed 5 bases at V and 0 bases at J, with 8 bases between. V is TRBV5-5 and J is TRBJ1-1; D might be TRBD1 (5 bases). The receptor comes from an adult in good health. The sequencing here drew on peripheral blood, taken on day 0 of AZD1222 vaccination. CDR3 residues: CASSRQMNTEAFF. DNA for the CDR3: TGTGCCAGCAGTCGACAGATGAACACTGAAGCTTTCTTT.